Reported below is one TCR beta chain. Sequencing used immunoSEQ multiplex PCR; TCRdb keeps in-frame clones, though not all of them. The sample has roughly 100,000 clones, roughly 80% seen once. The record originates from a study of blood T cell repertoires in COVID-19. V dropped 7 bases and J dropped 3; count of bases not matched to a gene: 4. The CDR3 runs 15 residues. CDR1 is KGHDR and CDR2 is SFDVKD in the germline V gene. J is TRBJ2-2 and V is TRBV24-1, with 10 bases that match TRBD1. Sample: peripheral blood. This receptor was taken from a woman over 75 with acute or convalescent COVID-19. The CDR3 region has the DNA TGTGCCACCAGCCTGGGGACAGGGGACACCGGGGAGCTGTTTTTT. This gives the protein CATSLGTGDTGELFF.